This is a list of T cell receptor beta chains from one sample in a study of T cells after somatic rescue of genetic block. The protocol was immunoSEQ multiplex PCR, while the TCRdb copy is restricted to in-frame clones and leaves out a portion. This table has around 70,000 clones, 85% to 95% appearing once. The sample was peripheral blood mononuclear cells (PBMCs). These receptors all come from a man aged 40-50 years. Each CDR3 is given with its conserved first and last residue. A D gene is named only where the DNA matches it firmly. Size tells how often a clone was seen (once, few, many) or the class of an expanded clone, and some rows leave it out.

V	D	size	J	CDR3	DNA
TRBV18	.	.	TRBJ1-4	CASSPASSNEKLFF	TGTGCCAGCTCACCTGCCAGCTCTAATGAAAAACTGTTTTTT
TRBV5-1	TRBD2	.	TRBJ2-2	CASSSRGGATGELFF	TGCGCCAGCAGCTCGCGGGGGGGAGCCACCGGGGAGCTGTTTTTT
TRBV19	TRBD2	few	TRBJ2-7	CASSIQLAGDEQYF	TGTGCCAGTAGTATACAACTAGCGGGAGACGAGCAGTACTTC
TRBV6-4	.	.	TRBJ2-3	CASGPSGGDTQYF	TGTGCCAGCGGTCCAAGTGGAGGGGATACGCAGTATTTT
TRBV5-1	.	.	TRBJ1-2	CASSQDGTYGYTF	TGCGCCAGCAGTCAAGACGGAACCTATGGCTACACCTTC
TRBV18	TRBD2	.	TRBJ2-3	CASSLGLAGVADTQYF	TGTGCCAGCTCACTCGGACTAGCGGGAGTAGCAGATACGCAGTATTTT
TRBV9	TRBD2	.	TRBJ2-7	CASSVASSGTLYEQYF	TGTGCCAGCAGCGTAGCATCTAGCGGGACCCTCTACGAGCAGTACTTC
TRBV18	.	.	TRBJ2-5	CASSPPGETQYF	TGTGCCAGCTCACCACCGGGAGAGACCCAGTACTTC
TRBV6-5	TRBD2	few	TRBJ2-7	CASREGLDYEQYF	TGTGCCAGCAGGGAGGGACTAGATTACGAGCAGTACTTC
TRBV9	TRBD2	.	TRBJ2-3	CASSASRGTSGGDTQYF	TGTGCCAGCAGCGCGTCGCGCGGGACTAGCGGGGGAGATACGCAGTATTTT
TRBV7-9	TRBD1	.	TRBJ1-2	CASSFDRGSNYGYTF	TGTGCCAGCAGCTTCGACAGGGGAAGTAACTATGGCTACACCTTC
TRBV28	.	.	TRBJ2-1	CASHLGSSYNEQFF	TGTGCCAGCCACCTTGGCAGCTCCTACAATGAGCAGTTCTTC
TRBV13	.	.	TRBJ2-1	CASSPSPGAYNEQFF	TGTGCCAGCAGCCCTAGTCCGGGGGCATATAATGAGCAGTTCTTC
TRBV28	.	few	TRBJ1-2	CASSFSPAGQYGYTF	TGTGCCAGCAGTTTTTCCCCTGCTGGTCAGTATGGCTACACCTTC
TRBV4-1	.	.	TRBJ2-7	CASSQRSPPGGVRTYEQYF	TGCGCCAGCAGCCAACGATCCCCCCCGGGTGGGGTACGAACCTACGAGCAGTACTTC
TRBV4-2	.	.	TRBJ1-2	CASSQEVAALGNYGYTF	TGTGCCAGCAGCCAAGAGGTAGCAGCACTCGGAAACTATGGCTACACCTTC
TRBV25-1	TRBD2	.	TRBJ2-3	CASSSTSGDTDTQYF	TGTGCCAGCAGTAGCACTAGCGGGGACACAGATACGCAGTATTTT
TRBV5-1	.	once	TRBJ2-7	CASSLPAGAFSYEQYF	TGCGCCAGCAGCTTACCCGCAGGAGCCTTTTCCTACGAGCAGTACTTC
TRBV18	TRBD2	.	TRBJ2-3	CASSPEAGGFRDTQYF	TGTGCCAGCTCACCGGAAGCGGGGGGCTTTCGAGATACGCAGTATTTT
TRBV30	TRBD2	.	TRBJ2-7	CAWSVRGGPREQYF	TGTGCCTGGAGTGTGCGGGGGGGCCCTCGGGAGCAGTACTTC
TRBV27	TRBD1	.	TRBJ1-4	CASSLYGQGNEKLFF	TGTGCCAGCAGTTTATACGGACAGGGTAATGAAAAACTGTTTTTT
TRBV5-1	.	.	TRBJ2-3	CASSQGGFSGDTQYF	TGCGCCAGCAGCCAGGGAGGTTTTTCCGGCGATACGCAGTATTTT
TRBV14	.	.	TRBJ1-1	CASSRTDVGLTPEAFF	TGTGCCAGCAGCCGGACAGACGTGGGTCTAACCCCTGAAGCTTTCTTT
TRBV11-2	.	.	TRBJ1-6	CASSFQDGQYNSPLHF	TGTGCCAGCAGCTTTCAAGACGGACAATATAATTCACCCCTCCACTTT
TRBV5-1	.	.	TRBJ1-1	CASSLDHVNTEAFF	TGCGCCAGCAGCCTTGACCACGTGAACACTGAAGCTTTCTTT
TRBV21-1	.	.	TRBJ2-3	CASSKGQGPDTQYF	TGTGCCAGCAGCAAAGGACAGGGGCCAGATACGCAGTATTTT